This T cell receptor (beta chain) comes out of a study of OX40 agonist ivuxolimab in advanced cancers. In terms of the full investigation: Ivuxolimab, which targeted the costimulatory receptor OX40 (CD134), was an agonistic, fully human IgG2 monoclonal antibody. The paper covers the monotherapy dose-escalation part of the phase I ivuxolimab trial, which included N ≈ 54 patients. The purpose of peripheral TCRbeta sequencing was to test whether ivuxolimab changed TCR sequence diversity and led to clonal T-cell expansion. Partial responses occurred in three dose-escalation patients: two with cutaneous melanoma and one with hepatocellular carcinoma. Intravenous ivuxolimab was administered to patients every 2 weeks at six dose levels: 0.01, 0.1, 0.3, 1.5, 3 and 10 mg/kg. Among the approximately 50 dose-escalation patients, approximately 20 had hepatocellular carcinoma, around 15 melanoma, 9 renal cell carcinoma and 9 head and neck cancer. Patients were allowed to have had prior anti-PD-1, anti-PD-L1 or anti-CTLA-4 therapy, and approximately 40% of the dose-escalation patients had previously received checkpoint inhibitors. In the dose-escalation cohort, approximately 82% of patients were male, and the mean age was approximately 60 years, with a range of roughly 23 to 85. Overall study results and their limits: At doses of 0.1 to 3.0 mg/kg, clonal expansion of both CD4+ and CD8+ T cells in blood was seen between baseline and week 6. In partial responders in the 0.1-3.0 mg/kg groups, normalized peripheral clonal expansion was found to be among the lowest, especially among CD8+ T cells. Antigen specificity was not determined for the clonally expanded peripheral T cells. On average, CD8+ T cells showed more expanded clones than CD4+ T cells after ivuxolimab. Low levels of normalized T-cell clonal expansion were also seen in some patients who did not respond.

Trimming removed 4 bases from V and 4 bases from J, leaving 20 bases between the germline ends. Measured from the cysteine to the phenylalanine, the CDR3 is 16 residues long. The retained sequence is limited to the CDR3, 48 bases, with the frame set at the first base. Taken from the germline V gene, the CDR1 and CDR2 loops are SGHVS and FNYEAQ. Genomic DNA was extracted from sorted cells for sequencing of the TCRbeta CDR3 region. The immunoSEQ Assay was used for sequencing of TCRbeta CDR3 regions. The table was pulled from immuneACCESS by TCRdb, which kept in-frame rearrangements only. Such tables lose some clones; where checked, under half of the loss comes from unresolved V genes, and the rest has no known cause. The sample table lists about 62,000 clones, approximately 81% of them with a count of one. Of the sample, 3% to 4.5% is held by the ten largest clones. In the case of this clone: This receptor's antigen is unknown. No much larger clone exists at a distance of one base, and base qualities are not known.

Patients with a history of autoimmune disease or receiving systemic immunosuppression were excluded from the trial. Peripheral blood for TCR sequencing was collected from all dose cohorts at baseline, on cycle 4 day 1, and on cycle 7 day 1. The samples were drawn from a first-in-human, open-label, multicenter phase I dose-escalation trial of ivuxolimab. Adults with locally advanced or metastatic melanoma, renal cell, hepatocellular, or head and neck squamous cell carcinoma were enrolled in the trial. Before TCR sequencing, CD4+ T cells and CD8+ T cells were sorted from peripheral blood as separate populations.

Recombination linked TRBV7-6 to TRBJ2-7, and TRBD2 may be the D gene, going by 6 matching bases. Sequenced material: CD4+ or CD8+ T cells sorted from blood, taken in a trial of the OX40 agonist ivuxolimab. The receptor was isolated from an adult with an advanced solid tumor such as melanoma, head and neck, liver or kidney cancer. The CDR3 is CASSSGLRKGNYEQYF. The DNA is as follows: TGTGCCAGCAGCTCGGGACTCCGCAAGGGGAATTACGAGCAGTACTTC.